One sample yielded the 2 T cell receptor beta chains listed below, sequenced in a study of patients and donors after allogeneic stem cell transplantation. TCRdb re-analysed the RT-PCR reads in MiXCR, keeping a single row per CDR3 protein. The sample shows about 960,000 distinct CDR3 sequences, about a sixth of them seen only once. The specimen was blood, either unsorted or a sorted T cell fraction (not recorded which). These receptors all stem from a human donor who was either an allogeneic HSCT recipient or a stem cell or donor lymphocyte infusion donor (not recorded which). It is not recorded whose cells these are; they may come from a transplant donor.

This clonotype occurred a few times. At one end the junction does not follow the germline gene, possibly because of a read error. The chain carries TRBV5-1 and TRBJ2-7, with D unclear. This CDR3 has 14 amino acids. The V gene's germline CDR1 is SGHRS and CDR2 YFSETQ. CDR3 protein: CASSSTAASHEQYF. The CDR3 nucleotides read TGCGCCAGCAGCTCGACGGCCGCCTCCCACGAGCAGTACTTC. Looking up the rest from reference TRBV5-1 and TRBJ2-7 gives the full variable domain: KAGVTQTPRYLIKTRGQQVTLSCSPISGHRSVSWYQQTPGQGLQFLFEYFSETQRNKGNFPGRFSGRQFSNSRSEMNVSTLELGDSALYLCASSSTAASHEQYFGPGTRLTVT.

The V call is TRBV4-1, the J call TRBJ2-1; a weak D match, TRBD2 (5 bases). Germline CDR1 MGHRA, CDR2 YSYEKL. V was cut by 2 bases and J by 9 bases, with 17 bases left in between. CDR3 length equals 15 residues. CDR3 bases: TGCGCCAGCAGCCAATATGGCGGACTTCTCGTTGAGCAGTTCTTC. Amino acid sequence: CASSQYGGLLVEQFF.